This T cell receptor (beta chain) was identified during a study of PD-L1 blockade in urothelial cancer. Study information: Patients initiated atezolizumab in 2014 at 1,200 mg intravenously every 3 weeks. About 85% of the 29 patients were men with bladder-origin urothelial cancer.

Time point reported: pretreatment peripheral blood. There were between 1 and 8 samples from each patient, taken pretreatment and on-treatment. Germline CDR1 is SGHDN and CDR2 is FVKESK. Losses at the gene ends were 7 bases for V and 5 bases for J; bases not matched to a gene: 7. The CDR3 has 13 amino acids. The assay was immunoSEQ multiplex PCR, and TCRdb's table has in-frame clones only and misses some. The table records about 87,000 clones, roughly 89% of them present only once. The source of this sequence is a man aged 55-75 years with urothelial cancer. This sample comprised PBMCs, obtained around atezolizumab (anti-PD-L1) treatment. V usage is TRBV14 and J usage is TRBJ1-1, with TRBD1 matching 7 bases. The CDR3 DNA reads as TGTGCCAGCACCCCAGGGGGTAGAACTGAAGCTTTCTTT. Translation: CASTPGGRTEAFF.